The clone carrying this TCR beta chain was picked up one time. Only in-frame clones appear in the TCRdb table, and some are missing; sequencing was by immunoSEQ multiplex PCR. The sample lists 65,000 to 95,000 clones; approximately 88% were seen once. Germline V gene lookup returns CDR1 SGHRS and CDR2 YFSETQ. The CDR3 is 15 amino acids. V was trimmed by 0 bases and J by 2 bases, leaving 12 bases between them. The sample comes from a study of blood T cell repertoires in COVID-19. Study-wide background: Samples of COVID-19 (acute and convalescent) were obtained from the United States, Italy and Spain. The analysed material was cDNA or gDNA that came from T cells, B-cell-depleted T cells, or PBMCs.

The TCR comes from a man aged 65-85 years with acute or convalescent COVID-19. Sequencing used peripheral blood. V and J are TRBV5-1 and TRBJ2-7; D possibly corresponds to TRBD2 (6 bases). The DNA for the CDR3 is TGCGCCAGCAGCTTGGCCCCCGGGAGAACCTACGAGCAGTACTTC. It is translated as CASSLAPGRTYEQYF.